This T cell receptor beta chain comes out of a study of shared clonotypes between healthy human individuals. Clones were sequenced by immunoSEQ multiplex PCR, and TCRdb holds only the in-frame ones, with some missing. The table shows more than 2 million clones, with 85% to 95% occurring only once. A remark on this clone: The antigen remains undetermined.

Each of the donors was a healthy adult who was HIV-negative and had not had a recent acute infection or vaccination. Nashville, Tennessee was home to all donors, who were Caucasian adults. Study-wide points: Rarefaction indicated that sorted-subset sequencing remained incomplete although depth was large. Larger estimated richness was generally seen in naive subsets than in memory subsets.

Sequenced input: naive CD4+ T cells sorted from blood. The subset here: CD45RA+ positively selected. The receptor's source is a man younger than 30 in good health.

The DNA of the CDR3 is TGTGCCAGCAGTGAAGCGAGGAGCGGGGGGACTTACAATGAGCAGTTCTTC. This translates into CASSEARSGGTYNEQFF. The chain recombines TRBV6-1 with TRBJ2-1, with TRBD2 matching 9 bases. The CDR3 has 17 residues. Germline V gives CDR1 MNHNS, CDR2 SASEGT. V trimming: 0 bases; J trimming: 4 bases; junction bases outside the gene matches: 7.